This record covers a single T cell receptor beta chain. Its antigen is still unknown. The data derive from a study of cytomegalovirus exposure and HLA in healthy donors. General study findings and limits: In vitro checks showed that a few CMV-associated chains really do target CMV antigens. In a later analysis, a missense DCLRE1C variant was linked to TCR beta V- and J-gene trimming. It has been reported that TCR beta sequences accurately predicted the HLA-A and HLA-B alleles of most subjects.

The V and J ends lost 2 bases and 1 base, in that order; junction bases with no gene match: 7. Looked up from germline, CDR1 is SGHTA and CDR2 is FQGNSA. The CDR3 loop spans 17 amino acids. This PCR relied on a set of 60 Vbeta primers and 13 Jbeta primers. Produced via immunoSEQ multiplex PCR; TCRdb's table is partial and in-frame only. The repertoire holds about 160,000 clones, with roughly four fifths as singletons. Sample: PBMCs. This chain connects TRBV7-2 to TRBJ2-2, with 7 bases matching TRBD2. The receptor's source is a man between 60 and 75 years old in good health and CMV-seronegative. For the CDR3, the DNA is TGTGCCAGCAGCTTACACGGCGGGAGAGGGAACACCGGGGAGCTGTTTTTT. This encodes CASSLHGGRGNTGELFF. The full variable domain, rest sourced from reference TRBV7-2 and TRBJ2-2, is GAGVSQSPSNKVTEKGKDVELRCDPISGHTALYWYRQSLGQGLEFLIYFQGNSAPDKSGLPSDRFSAERTGGSVSTLTIQRTQQEDSAVYLCASSLHGGRGNTGELFFGEGSRLTVL.